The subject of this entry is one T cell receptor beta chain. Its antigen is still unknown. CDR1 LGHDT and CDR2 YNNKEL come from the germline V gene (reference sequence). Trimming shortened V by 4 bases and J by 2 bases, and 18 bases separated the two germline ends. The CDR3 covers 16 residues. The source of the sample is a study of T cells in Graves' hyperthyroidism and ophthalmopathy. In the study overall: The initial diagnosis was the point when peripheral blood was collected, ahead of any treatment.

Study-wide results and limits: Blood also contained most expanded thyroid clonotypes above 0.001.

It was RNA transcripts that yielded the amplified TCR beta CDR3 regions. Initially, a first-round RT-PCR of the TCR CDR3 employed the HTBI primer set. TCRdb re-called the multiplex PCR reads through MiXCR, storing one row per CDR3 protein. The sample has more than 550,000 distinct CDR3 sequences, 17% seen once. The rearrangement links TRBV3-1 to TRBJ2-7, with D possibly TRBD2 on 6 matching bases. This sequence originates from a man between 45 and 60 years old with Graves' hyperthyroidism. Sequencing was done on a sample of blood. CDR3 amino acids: CASSPWMGGAPYEQYF. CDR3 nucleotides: TGTGCCAGCAGCCCGTGGATGGGGGGTGCCCCCTACGAGCAGTACTTC.